A selection of T cell receptor beta chains follows, all from one sample in a study of technical replicates of blood from a few donors. Clones were sequenced by immunoSEQ multiplex PCR, and TCRdb holds only the in-frame ones, with some missing. The sample carries about 88,000 clones, 85% to 95% recorded once. Sequencing was performed on T cells isolated from PBMCs. Receptor source: a human donor in good health. CDR3s include the opening cysteine and the closing phenylalanine or tryptophan. A D gene is named only where the DNA matches it firmly.

TRBD1	TRBJ1-5	TRBV5-8	TGTGCCAGCAGCTATATCAGGGGGGCTCAGCCCCAGCATTTT	CASSYIRGAQPQHF
NA	TRBJ2-5	TRBV4-1	TGCGCCAGCAGCCAAGCCCTATACACCCAGACCGGGACAAAACAAGAGACCCAGTACTTC	CASSQALYTQTGTKQETQYF
TRBD2	TRBJ2-2	TRBV4-2	TGTGCCAGCAGCCAAGGTCCGAGGACGACTAGCGGGTCCCTACCCCCGAACACCGGGGAGCTGTTTTTT	CASSQGPRTTSGSLPPNTGELFF
NA	TRBJ1-1	TRBV6-6	TGTGCCAGCAGTTACTGGGGGGGCACTGAAGCTTTCTTT	CASSYWGGTEAFF
NA	TRBJ2-1	TRBV7-2	TGTGCCAGCAGCTCCCCCTCGACTAGGGGTAGTAGTGAGCAGTTCTTC	CASSSPSTRGSSEQFF
TRBD2	TRBJ2-2	TRBV27	TGTGCCAGCAGTTTTCCGGGCGGGACTAGCGGGATGGACGGGGAGCTGTTTTTT	CASSFPGGTSGMDGELFF
NA	TRBJ2-1	TRBV5-1	TGCGCCAGCAGCTTGGACAGCGGGTCAACCTACAATGAGCAGTTCTTC	CASSLDSGSTYNEQFF
TRBD1	TRBJ1-5	TRBV19	TGTGCCAGCGGACAGGTAGGGCAGCCCCAGCATTTT	CASGQVGQPQHF
NA	TRBJ1-1	TRBV28	TGTGCCAGTCGTGAGGGTTTACACACTGAAGCTTTCTTT	CASREGLHTEAFF
NA	TRBJ2-7	TRBV11-2	TGTGCCAGCAGGGCCCTTGGCAAATCCTACGAGCAGTACTTC	CASRALGKSYEQYF
TRBD2	TRBJ2-7	TRBV7-9	TGTGCCAGCACCACGACTAGCGGGAATGCGTACGAGCAGTACTTC	CASTTTSGNAYEQYF